This entry is about one T cell receptor (beta chain). Original processing notes: Estimates of nucleated cell counts were drawn from the amplification of reference gene primers. Libraries were prepared by immunoSEQ multiplex PCR; TCRdb keeps only in-frame clonotypes and omits some of them. For V, J and clone size, that table is used; D and trimming come from the DNA. The data hold approximately 300,000 clones, with approximately 87% observed a single time. These data originate in a study of blood T cell repertoires in COVID-19. Background on the study: The origin of the acute and convalescent COVID-19 samples was the United States, Italy and Spain. PBMCs, B-cell-depleted T cells, or T cells were the source of the cDNA or gDNA that made up the material.

The CDR3 has 16 residues. With V trimmed by 1 base and J by 8 bases, 10 bases remained unmatched. Germline V gene sequence: CDR1 SEHNR, CDR2 FQNEAQ (reference sequence). The TCR originated in a woman between 25 and 40 years old who had recovered from COVID-19. The genes are TRBV7-9 and TRBJ2-1; TRBD2 aligns across 8 bases. The sequenced material came from PBMCs or T cells enriched from blood (not recorded which). CDR3 DNA: TGTGCCAGCAGCTTAGATCCCGGGGGGGCCTGGCATGAGCAGTTCTTC. It codes for CASSLDPGGAWHEQFF.